These T cell receptor beta chains were read from a single sample in a study of glioma-infiltrating T cells. Via MiXCR, TCRdb re-called the multiplex PCR reads, giving one row per CDR3 protein. Counted here are 400,000 or so distinct CDR3 sequences, roughly two fifths occurring once; the ten biggest clones make up around 12%. Sequencing was performed on glioma tissue, nonneoplastic brain tissue, or PBMCs (not recorded which). These receptor sequences come from a human donor with low-grade glioma or glioblastoma, undergoing nonglioma brain surgery, or in good health (not recorded which). CDR3s include the opening cysteine and the closing phenylalanine or tryptophan. The D gene is left open where the match is weak. Not every row has a clone size; where given, it reads once, few, many or a size class.

V gene	clone size	D gene	J gene	CDR3 protein	CDR3 DNA
TRBV7-8	few	-	TRBJ1-2	CASSSQVLANYGYTF	TGTGCCAGCAGCTCTCAGGTCTTAGCTAACTATGGCTACACCTTC
TRBV2	few	-	TRBJ2-3	CASSDLPTDTQYF	TGTGCCAGTAGTGATCTCCCCACAGATACGCAGTATTTT
TRBV28	-	TRBD2	TRBJ2-1	CASSLRVAGGFPYNEQFF	TGTGCCAGCAGTTTAAGGGTCGCGGGAGGGTTCCCCTACAATGAGCAGTTCTTC
TRBV3-1	-	-	TRBJ1-1	CASSQDWGATEAFF	TGTGCCAGCAGCCAAGATTGGGGAGCCACTGAAGCTTTCTTT
TRBV5-4	-	TRBD1	TRBJ2-1	CASSLQPGTGDYNEQFF	TGTGCCAGCAGCTTACAGCCCGGGACAGGGGACTACAATGAGCAGTTCTTC
TRBV7-2	few	-	TRBJ2-7	CASSLAQPGVSYEQYF	TGTGCCAGCAGCTTAGCGCAGCCGGGGGTTTCCTACGAGCAGTACTTC
TRBV20-1	-	TRBD2	TRBJ2-1	CSGSPLAGGPIGNEQFF	TGCAGTGGCAGCCCACTAGCGGGAGGGCCTATTGGAAATGAGCAGTTCTTC
TRBV6-5	-	-	TRBJ2-7	CASSYLMDNREQYF	TGTGCCAGCAGTTACTTGATGGACAATCGCGAGCAGTACTTC
TRBV12-3/TRBV12-4	-	-	TRBJ1-5	CASSADGYNQPQHF	TGTGCCAGCAGTGCCGACGGATATAATCAGCCCCAGCATTTT
TRBV28	few	TRBD1	TRBJ2-1	CASSPPGTGANEQFF	TGTGCCAGCAGTCCCCCGGGGACAGGGGCTAATGAGCAGTTCTTC
TRBV20-1	few	-	TRBJ1-6	CSATARRSYNSPLHF	TGCAGTGCTACCGCCAGGCGCTCCTATAATTCACCCCTCCACTTT
TRBV6-2/TRBV6-3	-	-	TRBJ2-7	CDSSSSGDIGEQYF	TGTGACAGCAGTAGCTCGGGGGACATCGGGGAGCAGTACTTC
TRBV18	-	TRBD2	TRBJ2-1	CASSPLAGIVDEQFF	TGTGCCAGCTCACCATTAGCGGGAATCGTAGATGAGCAGTTCTTC
TRBV7-2	few	-	TRBJ2-7	CASSFPDNVNYEQYF	TGTGCCAGCAGCTTTCCGGACAATGTAAACTACGAGCAGTACTTC
TRBV28	few	TRBD2	TRBJ2-7	CASSLPQGGGRAYEQYF	TGTGCCAGCAGTTTACCCCAGGGGGGCGGGAGGGCCTATGAGCAGTACTTC
TRBV20-1	-	TRBD2	TRBJ2-5	CSARDGGRGTQYF	TGCAGTGCTAGAGATGGCGGGAGGGGGACCCAGTACTTC
TRBV7-6	few	-	TRBJ1-2	CASSLGRGRSANYGYTF	TGTGCCAGCAGCTTAGGGCGGGGGCGCTCCGCTAACTATGGCTACACCTTC
TRBV27	-	-	TRBJ2-1	CASRPGLSGGGSYNEQFF	TGCGCCAGCAGACCGGGACTCTCGGGTGGTGGGTCCTACAATGAGCAGTTCTTC
TRBV9	few	-	TRBJ1-2	CASSGNREGNYGYTF	TGTGCCAGCAGCGGGAACAGGGAGGGTAACTATGGCTACACCTTC
TRBV15	few	TRBD2	TRBJ2-7	CATSRVAGGAYEQYF	TGTGCCACCAGCAGAGTAGCGGGGGGGGCTTACGAGCAGTACTTC
TRBV7-2	-	-	TRBJ2-2	CASRGINTGELFF	TGTGCCAGTAGGGGGATCAACACCGGGGAGCTGTTTTTT
TRBV27	many	-	TRBJ1-1	CASSPIGASTEAFF	TGTGCCAGCAGTCCGATAGGGGCAAGCACTGAAGCTTTCTTT
TRBV2	-	TRBD1	TRBJ2-7	CASSFQGQGARGSYEQYF	TGTGCCAGCAGTTTTCAGGGACAGGGGGCTCGGGGTTCCTACGAGCAGTACTTC
TRBV14	once	-	TRBJ2-1	CASSQDRRVRGREQFF	TGTGCCAGCAGCCAAGATCGGCGCGTGAGAGGAAGAGAGCAGTTCTTC
TRBV6-1	many	-	TRBJ1-2	CASSVQGGGGYTF	TGTGCCAGCAGTGTTCAGGGAGGGGGTGGCTACACCTTC
TRBV3-1	few	-	TRBJ2-7	CASSQEVGLSSYEQYF	TGTGCCAGCAGCCAAGAAGTGGGGCTTTCCTCCTACGAGCAGTACTTC
TRBV20-1	many	TRBD1	TRBJ1-3	CSARSGSGGEDTIYF	TGCAGTGCTAGATCCGGCTCAGGGGGCGAAGACACCATATATTTT
TRBV2	-	TRBD2	TRBJ2-1	CATRASGIYNEQFF	TGTGCCACGCGGGCTAGCGGGATCTACAATGAGCAGTTCTTC
TRBV28	few	TRBD2	TRBJ2-3	CASSFATSGHTDTQYF	TGTGCCAGCAGTTTCGCAACTAGCGGGCACACAGATACGCAGTATTTT
TRBV4-1	-	-	TRBJ2-5	CASSPRHTPETQYF	TGCGCCAGCAGCCCCCGGCACACTCCAGAGACCCAGTACTTC
TRBV15	many	-	TRBJ2-1	CATSRGRGQGGDEQFF	TGTGCCACCAGCAGAGGTCGGGGGCAGGGGGGCGATGAGCAGTTCTTC
TRBV28	-	TRBD1	TRBJ2-1	CASSPGQSYEQFF	TGTGCCAGCAGTCCGGGACAGTCCTACGAGCAGTTCTTC
TRBV4-1	-	-	TRBJ2-7	CASSPKVRASYEQYF	TGCGCCAGCAGCCCTAAGGTTAGGGCCTCCTACGAGCAGTACTTC
TRBV28	many	-	TRBJ1-1	CASSLANTEAFF	TGTGCCAGCAGTTTGGCGAACACTGAAGCTTTCTTT
TRBV4-1	-	TRBD2	TRBJ2-7	CASSQERLAGSSYEQYF	TGCGCCAGCAGCCAAGAACGTCTAGCGGGAAGCTCCTACGAGCAGTACTTC
TRBV6-4	-	-	TRBJ2-7	CGYLEQGLFYEQYF	TGTGGATATCTGGAGCAGGGGCTCTTCTACGAGCAGTACTTC
TRBV6-1	many	-	TRBJ1-1	CASRASRVNTEAFF	TGTGCCAGCAGGGCTTCCAGGGTGAACACTGAAGCTTTCTTT
TRBV7-2	-	TRBD1	TRBJ1-5	CASSFAGGNQPQHF	TGTGCCAGCAGCTTCGCAGGGGGAAATCAGCCCCAGCATTTT
TRBV4-1	-	TRBD1	TRBJ2-7	CASSQVAGTGDSYEQYF	TGCGCCAGCAGCCAAGTGGCGGGGACAGGGGACTCCTACGAGCAGTACTTC
TRBV7-9	-	-	TRBJ2-6	CASSRGVAGANVLTF	TGTGCCAGCAGCCGAGGGGTGGCTGGGGCCAACGTCCTGACTTTC
TRBV20-1	-	-	TRBJ2-7	CSARDLSADEQYF	TGCAGTGCTAGAGATCTAAGCGCCGACGAGCAGTACTTC
TRBV20-1	many	-	TRBJ2-7	CSASFPGRHEQYF	TGCAGTGCTAGTTTCCCCGGGCGCCACGAGCAGTACTTC
TRBV28	few	TRBD2	TRBJ2-2	CASSLNRRLAGPTNTGELFF	TGTGCCAGCAGTCTCAACCGTCGACTAGCGGGGCCTACGAACACCGGGGAGCTGTTTTTT
TRBV19	-	-	TRBJ2-7	CASSIEPGTEGEQYF	TGTGCCAGTAGTATAGAACCAGGTACAGAAGGAGAGCAGTACTTC
TRBV27	many	-	TRBJ2-4	CASSLGGNIQYF	TGTGCCAGCAGTTTAGGGGGAAACATTCAGTACTTC
TRBV6-8	-	TRBD1	TRBJ2-1	CASRRTPGQVAYNEQFF	TGTGCCAGCAGGCGCACCCCGGGACAGGTCGCCTACAATGAGCAGTTCTTC
TRBV2	-	-	TRBJ2-3	CASSGPSSANTQYF	TGTGCCAGCAGTGGCCCTTCTAGCGCAAATACGCAGTATTTT
TRBV4-2	-	-	TRBJ2-1	CASSQEGGTALREQFF	TGTGCCAGCAGCCAAGAGGGAGGGACAGCGTTACGTGAGCAGTTCTTC
TRBV20-1	-	-	TRBJ1-1	CSARGWTEAFF	TGCAGTGCTAGAGGCTGGACTGAAGCTTTCTTT
TRBV6-2/TRBV6-3	many	-	TRBJ2-1	CASSRGNEQFF	TGTGCCAGCAGTCGTGGGAATGAGCAGTTCTTC
TRBV28	many	-	TRBJ2-3	CASSSSRISTDTQYF	TGTGCCAGCAGTTCAAGCAGGATTAGCACAGATACGCAGTATTTT
TRBV7-6	once	TRBD2	TRBJ2-1	CAGSQRGLADYNEQFF	TGTGCCGGTAGCCAGCGAGGACTAGCGGACTACAATGAGCAGTTCTTC